In this sample, the clone carrying this T cell receptor beta chain turned up many times. Its antigen is unknown. A universal primer site was incorporated via template switching, and the cDNA contained unique molecular identifiers. MiXCR was run by TCRdb on the 5' RACE reads, yielding one entry per CDR3 protein. Of roughly 770,000 distinct CDR3 sequences in the sample, about 20% were seen once. The sample belongs to a study of identical twins. The study, taken as a whole, reports: Abundant beta clonotypes from cord blood bore fewer insertions; memory repertoires lacked this pattern.

Between the trimmed V and J ends, which lost 0 bases and 6 bases, there was a span of 13 bases. The germline V gene has CDR1 SGHDT and CDR2 YYEEEE. This CDR3 contains 14 residues. These data were also filed under a second study, of T cells expressing NK-cell markers.

The clonotype was recovered from a woman under 30 in good health. Sample: PBMCs. The chain combines TRBV5-6 with TRBJ2-7; a possible D gene is TRBD1 (6 bases). The CDR3 region is CASSLVRQVREQYF. As DNA, the CDR3 is TGTGCCAGCAGCTTGGTCAGACAGGTTCGCGAGCAGTACTTC. Looking up the rest from reference TRBV5-6 and TRBJ2-7 gives the full variable domain: DAGVTQSPTHLIKTRGQQVTLRCSPKSGHDTVSWYQQALGQGPQFIFQYYEEEERQRGNFPDRFSGHQFPNYSSELNVNALLLGDSALYLCASSLVRQVREQYFGPGTRLTVT.